The 5 T cell receptor beta chains below come from one sample, sequenced in a study of cytomegalovirus exposure and HLA in healthy donors. It was with 60 Vbeta and 13 Jbeta primers that the PCR ran. Method: immunoSEQ multiplex PCR; TCRdb's copy keeps in-frame clones and lacks some. The repertoire holds 150,000 to 200,000 clones, with around two thirds as singletons. Sequenced input: PBMCs. The source is a man aged 25-45 years in good health and CMV-seropositive.

The V and J genes are TRBV5-1 and TRBJ2-5; 9 bases are a match to TRBD2. The V gene's germline CDR1 is SGHRS and CDR2 YFSETQ. The CDR3 extends over 22 amino acids. The junction had 33 bases not matched to a gene; V was cut back by 3 bases and J by 9 bases. CDR3 region: CASSSTLGDSGSLLRLIRAQYF. The CDR3 DNA reads as TGCGCCAGCAGCTCCACCCTCGGAGATAGCGGGAGTTTATTAAGACTGATTCGGGCCCAGTACTTC.

The rearrangement uses TRBV12-2 and TRBJ2-7; whether TRBD2, the table's D call, matches the DNA was not checked. TRBV12-2 is shown as a pseudogene. CDR3 length: 18 amino acids. The DNA of the CDR3 is TGTGCAAGTCGCTTAGGACCCGGGGTCCAGAGACCGAACTACGAGCAGTACTTC. It yields the protein CASRLGPGVQRPNYEQYF.

This sequence joins TRBV5-1 and TRBJ2-1; D unclear. In germline, CDR1 is SGHRS, CDR2 YFSETQ. Trimming stripped 0 bases from V and 13 bases from J, with 14 bases between. This CDR3 contains 13 residues. CDR3 loop: CASSLVGEQSQFF. The CDR3 DNA follows: TGCGCCAGCAGCTTGGTGGGCGAACAAAGTCAGTTCTTC.

This chain connects TRBV28 to TRBJ1-4, with TRBD1 matching 8 bases. The germline gives CDR1 MDHEN, CDR2 SYDVKM. The CDR3 contains 14 residues. The V and J ends lost 6 bases and 8 bases, in that order; junction bases with no gene match: 8. Here the CDR3 reads CASRSGGFGEKLFF. DNA of the CDR3: TGTGCCAGCAGGTCAGGGGGCTTCGGCGAAAAACTGTTTTTT. Full variable domain (outside the CDR3, taken from reference TRBV28 and TRBJ1-4): DVKVTQSSRYLVKRTGEKVFLECVQDMDHENMFWYRQDPGLGLRLIYFSYDVKMKEKGDIPEGYSVSREKKERFSLILESASTNQTSMYLCASRSGGFGEKLFFGSGTQLSVL.

The CDR3 DNA is TGCGCCAGCAGACCCGGGACAGGGTTCTACGAGCAGTACTTC. It is translated as CASRPGTGFYEQYF. This chain connects TRBV5-1 to TRBJ2-7; 9 nucleotides line up with TRBD1. This CDR3 is built from 14 residues. Germline V gene sequence: CDR1 SGHRS, CDR2 YFSETQ. With 5 bases clipped from V and 3 bases from J, the junction kept 6 bases outside the gene matches.